The source of this TCR beta chain is a study of CD4+ T cells in melanoma. This CDR3 is 15 amino acids long. The V gene lost 7 bases and the J gene lost 4 bases, with 19 bases spanning the gap. The germline V gene has CDR1 LNHDA and CDR2 SQIVND (reference sequence). Study-level findings and limits: Neoantigen-specific CD4+ T cells in melanoma reportedly had diverse differentiation states. CD8+ T cell, macrophage and B cell function reportedly correlated with neoantigen-specific CD4+ T cells.

TCRdb keeps only in-frame clones here, not all; method: immunoSEQ multiplex PCR. The table lists some 47,000 clones, about 91% of them singletons. As concerns this clone: The antigen remains unidentified.

This clonotype originated in a human donor with melanoma. Material for sequencing was peripheral blood. This chain uses TRBV19 with TRBJ1-2; D is unclear. CDR3 DNA: TGTGCCAGTAACCCCCGACATGCTATCCGCTATGGCTACACCTTC. It translates to CASNPRHAIRYGYTF.